Given below is one T cell receptor (beta chain) in context. Its specificity is unknown. V was clipped by 4 bases and J by 8 bases, with 14 bases between them. The CDR3 extends over 13 amino acids. Germline V gene data show CDR1 as SGHNT and CDR2 as YYREEE (reference sequence). The donors belonged to the approximately 120-subject validation cohort, separate from the roughly 700-subject first cohort. The sample comes from a study of cytomegalovirus exposure and HLA in healthy donors. Produced via immunoSEQ multiplex PCR; TCRdb's table is partial and in-frame only. The table has 150,000 to 200,000 clones, about 89% seen once. Study observations and caveats: Most TCRs appeared rarely, but some public TCRs recurred in many donors. It was approximately 160 TCR beta chains that were listed as cytomegalovirus-associated. The CMV antigen specificity of a few CMV-associated chains was confirmed through in vitro analysis.

The chain carries TRBV5-4 and TRBJ2-3, with D perhaps matching TRBD2 (6 bases). The sequence derives from a man in his late teens or twenties in good health and CMV-seropositive. Source material: PBMCs. Here the CDR3 DNA reads TGTGCCAGCAGCCTGGACGGGACTGGTACGCAGTATTTT. This codes for CASSLDGTGTQYF.